Listed below are T cell receptor beta chains from one sample, sequenced in a study of cytomegalovirus exposure and HLA in healthy donors. The assay was immunoSEQ multiplex PCR, and TCRdb's table has in-frame clones only and misses some. This table holds 100,000 to 150,000 clones, over 15% found once. The sequenced sample consisted of PBMCs. The receptors derive from a female donor in good health and CMV-seropositive. Each CDR3 is given with its conserved first and last residue. The order of the fields is clone size, J gene, V gene, D gene, CDR3 protein, CDR3 DNA. The D gene is left open where the match is weak. Not every row has a clone size; where given, it reads once, few, many or a size class.

few TRBJ1-2 TRBV11-2 . CASRAGGDYGYTF TGTGCCAGCAGGGCGGGTGGGGACTATGGCTACACCTTC
. TRBJ2-5 TRBV29-1 TRBD2 CSVPPGWAGAGETQYF TGCAGCGTCCCCCCTGGGTGGGCGGGAGCCGGAGAGACCCAGTACTTC
. TRBJ1-1 TRBV18 . CASSPFTRGLMNTEAFF TGTGCCAGCTCACCGTTTACCAGGGGCCTGATGAACACTGAAGCTTTCTTT
. TRBJ1-5 TRBV6-6 . CASSYGTGDQPQHF TGTGCCAGCAGTTACGGGACGGGAGATCAGCCCCAGCATTTT
. TRBJ1-1 TRBV27 TRBD1 CARPGQGDTEAFF TGTGCCCGCCCGGGACAGGGAGACACTGAAGCTTTCTTT
few TRBJ2-2 TRBV28 . CASVPPNTGELFF TGTGCCAGCGTTCCTCCCAACACCGGGGAGCTGTTTTTT
many TRBJ1-3 TRBV5-6 . CASSLPADSSGNTIYF TGTGCCAGCAGCTTACCAGCCGACAGCTCTGGAAACACCATATATTTT
. TRBJ2-3 TRBV19 TRBD2 CASSRTGLGSYTQYF TGTGCCAGTAGTCGAACAGGACTAGGAAGCTATACGCAGTATTTT
few TRBJ2-1 TRBV4-1 TRBD2 CASSQESMLAGKISVGNEQFF TGCGCCAGCAGCCAAGAAAGTATGCTAGCGGGAAAAATTAGTGTGGGGAATGAGCAGTTCTTC
few TRBJ1-1 TRBV7-8 . CASRERGTEAFF TGTGCCAGCAGGGAGCGGGGCACTGAAGCTTTCTTT
few TRBJ2-2 TRBV28 TRBD1 CASSSPGTGNTGELFF TGTGCCAGCAGTTCTCCCGGGACAGGGAACACCGGGGAGCTGTTTTTT
few TRBJ1-1 TRBV5-4 TRBD1 CACKTGGTDPEAFF TGTGCCTGCAAGACAGGGGGCACTGACCCTGAAGCTTTCTTT
few TRBJ2-7 TRBV6-1 . CASSISGRSYEQYF TGTGCCAGCAGCATTAGCGGACGCTCCTACGAGCAGTACTTC
few TRBJ1-5 TRBV23-1 TRBD1 CASSPNWTGRQPQHF TGCGCCAGCAGTCCCAATTGGACAGGGAGGCAGCCCCAGCATTTT
few TRBJ1-2 TRBV5-4 . CASSLGGGRNYGYTF TGTGCCAGCAGCCTCGGCGGGGGGCGCAACTATGGCTACACCTTC
few TRBJ2-7 TRBV6-4 TRBD2 CASRGTSGRAYEQYF TGTGCCAGCAGGGGAACTAGCGGGAGGGCCTACGAGCAGTACTTC
few TRBJ2-7 TRBV6-5 TRBD2 CASSYSGLAGNYEQYF TGTGCCAGCAGTTACTCCGGACTAGCGGGTAACTACGAGCAGTACTTC
few TRBJ2-5 TRBV7-2 TRBD2 CASSNRGWAGEETQYF TGTGCCAGCAGCAACCGAGGTTGGGCGGGAGAAGAGACCCAGTACTTC
few TRBJ1-1 TRBV4-2 . CASSHTLLLEEGIGAFF TGTGCCAGCAGCCACACCCTACTACTCGAGGAGGGTATAGGGGCTTTCTTT
. TRBJ1-2 TRBV19 . CASSTVQAHGYTF TGTGCCAGTAGTACTGTCCAGGCCCATGGCTACACCTTC
. TRBJ1-1 TRBV27 . CASSFLAGTEAFF TGTGCCAGCAGTTTTCTCGCAGGGACTGAAGCTTTCTTT
few TRBJ2-1 TRBV5-1 . CASSVIPRGFSYNEQFF TGCGCCAGCAGCGTCATCCCCAGGGGTTTCTCCTACAATGAGCAGTTCTTC
. TRBJ1-2 TRBV13 . CASSSDYGYTF TGTGCCAGCAGCTCAGACTATGGCTACACCTTC
. TRBJ2-3 TRBV6-1 . CASAGKDSTDTQYF TGTGCCAGCGCCGGGAAAGATAGCACAGATACGCAGTATTTT
few TRBJ2-7 TRBV30 TRBD1 CAWQFTGTALYEQYF TGTGCCTGGCAATTCACCGGGACAGCGCTCTACGAGCAGTACTTC
few TRBJ1-1 TRBV11-3 . CASSFNRATEAFF TGTGCCAGCAGCTTTAACAGGGCCACTGAAGCTTTCTTT
. TRBJ2-3 TRBV4-3 TRBD1 CASSQDRGQGTDTQYF TGCGCCAGCAGCCAAGACCGTGGACAGGGCACAGATACGCAGTATTTT
. TRBJ2-2 TRBV29-1 TRBD1 CSGVSPIQGSNTGELFF TGCAGCGGAGTCTCCCCGATACAGGGGTCTAACACCGGGGAGCTGTTTTTT
few TRBJ2-2 TRBV7-9 TRBD2 CASSSLAGGTGELFF TGTGCCAGCAGCTCACTAGCGGGGGGCACCGGGGAGCTGTTTTTT
. TRBJ2-7 TRBV28 TRBD2 CASSYRDYHHEQYF TGTGCCAGCAGTTACCGGGACTACCACCACGAGCAGTACTTC
. TRBJ1-5 TRBV6-1 . CASSRVNQPQHF TGTGCCAGCAGTCGAGTGAATCAGCCCCAGCATTTT
few TRBJ1-5 TRBV6-1 . CASRDQTVRNQPQHF TGTGCCAGCAGAGATCAGACAGTTCGCAATCAGCCCCAGCATTTT
. TRBJ2-7 TRBV5-1 . CASSPDIPYEQYF TGCGCCAGCAGCCCCGACATCCCCTACGAGCAGTACTTC
. TRBJ2-7 TRBV7-4 . CASSLGPQVYEQYF TGTGCCAGCAGCCTGGGTCCCCAGGTCTACGAGCAGTACTTC
few TRBJ2-2 TRBV28 TRBD1 CATGQPGQENTGELFF TGTGCCACCGGCCAACCGGGACAGGAGAACACCGGGGAGCTGTTTTTT
few TRBJ1-6 TRBV28 TRBD1 CASSQTGLNSPLHF TGTGCCAGCAGTCAGACAGGGCTGAATTCACCCCTCCACTTT
. TRBJ2-1 TRBV6-5 . CASSYFFGESYNEQFF TGTGCCAGCAGTTACTTTTTCGGGGAGTCCTACAATGAGCAGTTCTTC
. TRBJ2-5 TRBV15 TRBD1 CATSFGTAQETQYF TGTGCCACCAGCTTTGGGACAGCTCAAGAGACCCAGTACTTC
few TRBJ2-7 TRBV5-5 TRBD1 CASSRTGTGNYEQYF TGTGCCAGCAGTAGAACCGGGACAGGTAACTACGAGCAGTACTTC
. TRBJ2-4 TRBV5-1 TRBD2 CASSSYSSGGAPQYF TGCGCCAGCAGCTCCTACTCTAGCGGGGGGGCCCCTCAGTACTTC
. TRBJ1-2 TRBV6-5 . CASSYSMLTAVYGYTF TGTGCCAGCAGTTACTCGATGCTGACCGCGGTCTATGGCTACACCTTC
few TRBJ1-5 TRBV19 TRBD1 CASSTRQGRGVYGNQPQHF TGTGCCAGTAGTACCAGACAGGGAAGGGGGGTGTATGGCAATCAGCCCCAGCATTTT
. TRBJ2-3 TRBV12-5 TRBD2 CASGLVLGARTSGTDTQYF TGTGCTAGTGGTTTGGTTTTGGGGGCGAGGACTAGCGGGACAGATACGCAGTATTTT
few TRBJ2-7 TRBV4-3 TRBD2 CASSQDWSGGYIYEQYF TGCGCCAGCAGCCAAGATTGGAGCGGGGGGTATATATACGAGCAGTACTTC
few TRBJ1-2 TRBV5-4 . CASSLGDSIDGYTF TGTGCCAGCAGCTTGGGAGACAGCATCGATGGCTACACCTTC
. TRBJ1-2 TRBV9 . CASSVEQANGYGYTF TGTGCCAGCAGCGTAGAACAGGCCAATGGATATGGCTACACCTTC
. TRBJ1-1 TRBV4-3 TRBD1 CASSQRQGGIAEAFF TGCGCCAGCAGCCAACGACAGGGAGGAATCGCTGAAGCTTTCTTT
few TRBJ1-6 TRBV30 . CAWSVPGGRDSPLHF TGTGCCTGGAGTGTCCCAGGAGGGAGGGATTCACCCCTCCACTTT
. TRBJ2-1 TRBV18 . CASSPLSGVLNEQFF TGTGCCAGCTCACCACTCTCGGGAGTTTTGAATGAGCAGTTCTTC
few TRBJ1-1 TRBV19 . CASSTPTGNTEAFF TGTGCCAGTAGTACCCCGACAGGGAACACTGAAGCTTTCTTT